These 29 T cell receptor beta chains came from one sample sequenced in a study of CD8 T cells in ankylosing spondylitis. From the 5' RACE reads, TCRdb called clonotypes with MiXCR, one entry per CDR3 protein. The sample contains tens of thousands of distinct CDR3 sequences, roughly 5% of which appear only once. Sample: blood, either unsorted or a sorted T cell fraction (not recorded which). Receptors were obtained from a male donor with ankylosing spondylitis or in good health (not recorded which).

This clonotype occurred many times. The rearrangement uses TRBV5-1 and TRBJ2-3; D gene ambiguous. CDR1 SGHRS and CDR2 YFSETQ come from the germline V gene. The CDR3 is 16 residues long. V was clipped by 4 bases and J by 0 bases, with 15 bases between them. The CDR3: CASSRRPADSTDTQYF. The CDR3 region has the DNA TGCGCCAGCAGCCGGCGCCCTGCCGATAGCACAGATACGCAGTATTTT.

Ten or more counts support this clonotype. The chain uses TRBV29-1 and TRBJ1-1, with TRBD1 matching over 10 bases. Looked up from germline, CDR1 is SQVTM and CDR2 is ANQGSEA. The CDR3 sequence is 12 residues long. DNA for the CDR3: TGCAGGCCTCAGGGGGACAGGGGTGAAGCTTTCTTT. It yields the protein CRPQGDRGEAFF.

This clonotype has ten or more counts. The CDR3 coding sequence is TGTGCCAGCAGTTCCCCGATGGGCGAGCAGTACTTC. Protein sequence: CASSSPMGEQYF. The gene calls are TRBV12-3 or TRBV12-4 and TRBJ2-7; D remains unclear. V was trimmed by 4 bases and J by 6 bases, leaving 10 bases between them. This CDR3 has 12 amino acids.

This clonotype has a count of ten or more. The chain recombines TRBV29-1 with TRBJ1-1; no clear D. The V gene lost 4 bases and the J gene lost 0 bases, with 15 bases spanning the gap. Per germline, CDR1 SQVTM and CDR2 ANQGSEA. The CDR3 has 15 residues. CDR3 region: CSVASRAGMNTEAFF. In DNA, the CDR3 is TGCAGCGTTGCGAGTAGGGCAGGAATGAACACTGAAGCTTTCTTT.

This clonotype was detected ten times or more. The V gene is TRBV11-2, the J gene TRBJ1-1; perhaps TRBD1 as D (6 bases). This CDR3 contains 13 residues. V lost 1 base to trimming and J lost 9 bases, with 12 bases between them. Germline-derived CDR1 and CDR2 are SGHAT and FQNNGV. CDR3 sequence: CASSLGTGAQAFF. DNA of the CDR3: TGTGCCAGCAGCTTAGGGACGGGGGCGCAAGCTTTCTTT.

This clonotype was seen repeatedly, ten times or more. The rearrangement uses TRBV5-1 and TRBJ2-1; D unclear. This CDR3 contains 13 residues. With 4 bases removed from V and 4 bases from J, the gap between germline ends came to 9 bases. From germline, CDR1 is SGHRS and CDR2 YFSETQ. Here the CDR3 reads CASSGVRYNEQFF. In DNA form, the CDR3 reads TGCGCCAGCAGCGGGGTGCGGTACAATGAGCAGTTCTTC.

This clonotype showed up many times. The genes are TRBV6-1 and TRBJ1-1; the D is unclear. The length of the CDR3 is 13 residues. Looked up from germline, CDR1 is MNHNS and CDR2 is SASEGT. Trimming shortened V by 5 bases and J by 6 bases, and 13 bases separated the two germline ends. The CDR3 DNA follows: TGTGCCAGCAGTCCTCGGCGGACTGCTGAAGCTTTCTTT. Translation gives CASSPRRTAEAFF.

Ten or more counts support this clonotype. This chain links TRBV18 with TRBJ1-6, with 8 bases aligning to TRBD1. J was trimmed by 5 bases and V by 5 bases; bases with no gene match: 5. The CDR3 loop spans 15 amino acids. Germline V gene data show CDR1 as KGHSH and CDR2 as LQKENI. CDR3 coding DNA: TGTGCCAGCTCATTTGGACAGGGTGATAATTCACCCCTCCACTTT. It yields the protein CASSFGQGDNSPLHF.

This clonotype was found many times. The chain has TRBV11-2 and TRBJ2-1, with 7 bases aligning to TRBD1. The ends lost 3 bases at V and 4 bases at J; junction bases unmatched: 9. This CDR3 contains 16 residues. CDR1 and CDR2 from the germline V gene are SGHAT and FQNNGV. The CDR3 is CASSFRGSGQYNEQFF. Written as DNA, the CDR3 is TGTGCCAGCAGCTTTCGAGGCTCGGGACAGTACAATGAGCAGTTCTTC.

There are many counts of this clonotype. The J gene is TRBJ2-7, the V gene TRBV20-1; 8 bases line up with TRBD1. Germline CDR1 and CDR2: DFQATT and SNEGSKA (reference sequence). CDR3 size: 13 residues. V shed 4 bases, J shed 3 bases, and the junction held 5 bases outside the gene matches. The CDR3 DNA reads TGCAGTGCTACCAGGACAGGGCGCTACGAGCAGTACTTC. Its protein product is CSATRTGRYEQYF.

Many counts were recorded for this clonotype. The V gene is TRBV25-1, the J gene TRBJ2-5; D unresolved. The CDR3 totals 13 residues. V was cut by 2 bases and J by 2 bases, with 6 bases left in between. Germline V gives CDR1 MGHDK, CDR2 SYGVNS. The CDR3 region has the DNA TGTGCCAGCAGTGAAGGATCTCAAGAGACCCAGTACTTC. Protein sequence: CASSEGSQETQYF.

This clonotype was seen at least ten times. The CDR3 protein is CASSHPLRGGDNEQFF. In DNA form, the CDR3 reads TGTGCCAGCAGCCACCCTTTACGGGGGGGGGACAATGAGCAGTTCTTC. V usage is TRBV25-1 and J usage is TRBJ2-1, with 8 positions matching TRBD2. Germline V CDR1 and CDR2: MGHDK, SYGVNS. V shed 6 bases and J 5 bases; nucleotides not matched to a gene: 12. The CDR3 runs to 16 residues.

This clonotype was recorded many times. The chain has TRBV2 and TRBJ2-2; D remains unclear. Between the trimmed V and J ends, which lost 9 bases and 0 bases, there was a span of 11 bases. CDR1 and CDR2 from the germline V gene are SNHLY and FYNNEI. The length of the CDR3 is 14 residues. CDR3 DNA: TGTGCCAGTTCAGAGTGGACGAACACCGGGGAGCTGTTTTTT. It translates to CASSEWTNTGELFF.

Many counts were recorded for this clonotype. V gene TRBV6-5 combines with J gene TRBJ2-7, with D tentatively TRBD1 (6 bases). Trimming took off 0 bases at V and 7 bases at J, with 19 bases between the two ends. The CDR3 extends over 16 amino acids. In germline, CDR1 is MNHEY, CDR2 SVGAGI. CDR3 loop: CASSYSSGHGSREQYF. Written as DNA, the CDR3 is TGTGCCAGCAGTTACTCTTCGGGACACGGATCTAGAGAGCAGTACTTC.

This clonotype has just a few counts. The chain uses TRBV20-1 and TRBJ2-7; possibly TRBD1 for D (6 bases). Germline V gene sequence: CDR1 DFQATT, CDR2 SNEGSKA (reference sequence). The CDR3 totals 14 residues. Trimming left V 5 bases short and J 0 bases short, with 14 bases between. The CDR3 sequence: CSAESDRISYEQYF. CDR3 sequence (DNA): TGCAGTGCTGAATCCGACAGGATCTCCTACGAGCAGTACTTC.

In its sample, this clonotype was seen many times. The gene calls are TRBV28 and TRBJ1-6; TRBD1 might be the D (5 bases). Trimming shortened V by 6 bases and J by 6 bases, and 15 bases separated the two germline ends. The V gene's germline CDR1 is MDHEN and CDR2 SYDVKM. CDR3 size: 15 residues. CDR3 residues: CASSPSQGSNSPLHF. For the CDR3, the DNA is TGTGCCAGCAGCCCAAGTCAGGGTTCTAATTCACCCCTCCACTTT.

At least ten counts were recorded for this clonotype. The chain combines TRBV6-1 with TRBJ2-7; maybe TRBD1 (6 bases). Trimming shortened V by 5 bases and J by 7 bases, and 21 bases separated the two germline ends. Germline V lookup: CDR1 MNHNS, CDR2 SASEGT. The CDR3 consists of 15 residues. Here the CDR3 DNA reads TGTGCCAGCAGTATCCAATCCGGGACAATGACTGAGCAGTACTTC. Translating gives CASSIQSGTMTEQYF.

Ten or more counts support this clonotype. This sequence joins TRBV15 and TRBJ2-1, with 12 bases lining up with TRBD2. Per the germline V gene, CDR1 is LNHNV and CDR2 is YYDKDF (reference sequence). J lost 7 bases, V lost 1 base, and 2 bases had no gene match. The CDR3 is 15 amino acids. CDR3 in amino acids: CATSRGTSGANEQFF. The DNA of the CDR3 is TGTGCCACCAGCAGAGGGACTAGCGGGGCGAATGAGCAGTTCTTC.

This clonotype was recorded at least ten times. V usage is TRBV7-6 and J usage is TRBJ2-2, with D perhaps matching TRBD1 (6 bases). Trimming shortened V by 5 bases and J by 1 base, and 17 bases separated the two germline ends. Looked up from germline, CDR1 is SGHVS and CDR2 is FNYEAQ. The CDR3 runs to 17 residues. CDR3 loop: CASSPPSWGQNTGELFF. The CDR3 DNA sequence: TGTGCCAGCAGCCCCCCCAGTTGGGGGCAGAACACCGGGGAGCTGTTTTTT.

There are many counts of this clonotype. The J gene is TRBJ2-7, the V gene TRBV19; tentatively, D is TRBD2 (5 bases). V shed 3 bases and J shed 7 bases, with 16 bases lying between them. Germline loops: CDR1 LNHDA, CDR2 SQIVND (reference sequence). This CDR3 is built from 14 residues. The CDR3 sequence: CASSIVAADLEQYF. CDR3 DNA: TGTGCCAGTAGTATTGTGGCGGCGGACTTGGAGCAGTACTTC.

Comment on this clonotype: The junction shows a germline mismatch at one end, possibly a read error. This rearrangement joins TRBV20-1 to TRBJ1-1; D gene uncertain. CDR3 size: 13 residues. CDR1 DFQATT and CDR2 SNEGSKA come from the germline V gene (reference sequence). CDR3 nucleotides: TGCAGTACTAGCGGGCGAGGGAAGACTGAAGCTTTCTTT. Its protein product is CSTSGRGKTEAFF.

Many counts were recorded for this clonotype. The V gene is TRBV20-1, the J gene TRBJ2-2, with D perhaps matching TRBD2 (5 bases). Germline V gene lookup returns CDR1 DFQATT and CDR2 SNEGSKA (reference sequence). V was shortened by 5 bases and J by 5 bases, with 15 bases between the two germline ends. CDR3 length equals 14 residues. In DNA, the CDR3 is TGCAGTGCTCCCCGAGGGTGGGGAACCGGGGAGCTGTTTTTT. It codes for CSAPRGWGTGELFF.

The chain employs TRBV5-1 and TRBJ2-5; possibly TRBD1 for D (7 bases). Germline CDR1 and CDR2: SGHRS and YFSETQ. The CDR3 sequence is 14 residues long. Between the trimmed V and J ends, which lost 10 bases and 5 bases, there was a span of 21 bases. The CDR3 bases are TGCGCCGGAAGTAGCAGGGGGGCCGATGAGACCCAGTACTTC. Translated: CAGSSRGADETQYF. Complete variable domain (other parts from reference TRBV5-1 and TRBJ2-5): KAGVTQTPRYLIKTRGQQVTLSCSPISGHRSVSWYQQTPGQGLQFLFEYFSETQRNKGNFPGRFSGRQFSNSRSEMNVSTLELGDSALYLCAGSSRGADETQYFGPGTRLLVL.

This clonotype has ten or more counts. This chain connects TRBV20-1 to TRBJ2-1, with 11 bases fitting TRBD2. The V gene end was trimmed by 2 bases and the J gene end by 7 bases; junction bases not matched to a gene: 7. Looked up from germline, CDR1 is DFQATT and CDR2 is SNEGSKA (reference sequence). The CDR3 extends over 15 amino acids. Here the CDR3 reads CSARTLAGVTNEQFF. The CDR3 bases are TGCAGTGCTAGAACACTAGCGGGGGTAACGAATGAGCAGTTCTTC.

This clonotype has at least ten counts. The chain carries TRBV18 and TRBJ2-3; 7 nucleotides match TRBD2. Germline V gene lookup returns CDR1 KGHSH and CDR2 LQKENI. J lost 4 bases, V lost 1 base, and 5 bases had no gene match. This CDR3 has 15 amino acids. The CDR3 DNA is TGTGCCAGCTCACCACGAAGCGGGGCGGCAGATACGCAGTATTTT. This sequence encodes CASSPRSGAADTQYF.

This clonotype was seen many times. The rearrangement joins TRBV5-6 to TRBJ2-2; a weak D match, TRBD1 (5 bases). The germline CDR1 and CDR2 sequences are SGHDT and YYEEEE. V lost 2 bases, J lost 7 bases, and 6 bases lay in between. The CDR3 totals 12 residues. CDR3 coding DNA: TGTGCCAGCAGCTTTACAGGCGGGGAGCTGTTTTTT. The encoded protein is CASSFTGGELFF.

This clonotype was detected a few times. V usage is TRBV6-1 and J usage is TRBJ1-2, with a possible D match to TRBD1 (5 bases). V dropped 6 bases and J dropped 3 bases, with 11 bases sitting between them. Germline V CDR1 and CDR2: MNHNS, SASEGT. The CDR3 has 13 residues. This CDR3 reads CASREGLDYGYTF. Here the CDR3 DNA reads TGTGCCAGCAGGGAGGGACTTGACTATGGCTACACCTTC.

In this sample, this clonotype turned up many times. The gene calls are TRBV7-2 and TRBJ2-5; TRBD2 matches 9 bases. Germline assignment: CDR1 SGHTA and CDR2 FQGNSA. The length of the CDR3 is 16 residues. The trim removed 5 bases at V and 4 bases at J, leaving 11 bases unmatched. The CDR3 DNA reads TGTGCCAGCAGCCTTTTTTACTTTAGCGGGGGAGAGACCCAGTACTTC. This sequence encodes CASSLFYFSGGETQYF. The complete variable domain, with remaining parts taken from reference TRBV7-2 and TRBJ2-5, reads GAGVSQSPSNKVTEKGKDVELRCDPISGHTALYWYRQSLGQGLEFLIYFQGNSAPDKSGLPSDRFSAERTGGSVSTLTIQRTQQEDSAVYLCASSLFYFSGGETQYFGPGTRLLVL.

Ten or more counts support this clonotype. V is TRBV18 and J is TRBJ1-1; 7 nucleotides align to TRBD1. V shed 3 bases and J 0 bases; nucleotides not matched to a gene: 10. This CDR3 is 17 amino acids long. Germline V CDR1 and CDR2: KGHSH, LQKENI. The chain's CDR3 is CASSPLMGQPMNTEAFF. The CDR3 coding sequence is TGTGCCAGCTCACCTTTGATGGGACAGCCCATGAACACTGAAGCTTTCTTT.